These 21 T cell receptor beta chains share one sample of origin, sequenced in a study of T cell changes during pregnancy in multiple sclerosis (dated by TCRdb to the late 2010s). Receptor amplification or capture employed the immunoSEQ multiplex PCR assay. This is the immuneACCESS table as TCRdb keeps it, with only in-frame sequences that have V and J called. A part of the clones is gone; compared with another copy, unresolved V genes explain less than half, and the rest is unexplained. In this sample the table shows 40,000 or so clones, approximately 94% of which occur a single time. The ten largest clones capture 7% to 8.5% of the sample. Sequences were derived from CD8+ T cells from peripheral blood mononuclear cells, sampled in the third trimester of pregnancy. The receptor source for this set is a female donor with multiple sclerosis, enrolled in a pregnancy study.

This chain joins TRBV9 and TRBJ1-3; D might be TRBD1 (6 bases). Trimming pared 1 base from V and 4 bases from J, leaving 12 bases between. CDR3 size: 15 residues. Germline V gene data show CDR1 as SGDLS and CDR2 as YYNGEE. As DNA, the CDR3 is TGTGCCAGCAGCGTATCTGGGGGCAAAGGAAACACCATATATTTT. Residues: CASSVSGGKGNTIYF.

This rearrangement joins TRBV19 to TRBJ1-1; D gene ambiguous. This CDR3 has 13 amino acids. Trimming took 7 bases from V and 5 from J, leaving 14 bases between them. Germline CDR1 reads LNHDA; CDR2 reads SQIVND (reference sequence). CDR3 nucleotides: TGTGCCAGTACGGAGGGCGGAGGGACTGAAGCTTTCTTT. Its protein product is CASTEGGGTEAFF.

This sequence joins TRBV28 and TRBJ1-2; a weak D match, TRBD1 (6 bases). Between the trimmed V and J ends, which lost 5 bases and 3 bases, there was a span of 13 bases. CDR1 is MDHEN and CDR2 is SYDVKM in the germline V gene. The CDR3 totals 14 residues. The CDR3 protein is CASSPSGQHYGYTF. Here the CDR3 DNA reads TGTGCCAGCAGTCCGTCCGGACAGCACTATGGCTACACCTTC.

This chain connects TRBV19 to TRBJ1-1; D is unclear. The CDR3 is 12 residues long. Trimming left V 6 bases short and J 4 bases short, with 9 bases between. CDR1 and CDR2 from the germline V gene are LNHDA and SQIVND (reference sequence). The CDR3 region is CASSHSSTEAFF. The CDR3 bases are TGTGCCAGTAGCCACTCATCCACTGAAGCTTTCTTT.

The V gene is TRBV19, the J gene TRBJ2-6; TRBD1 might be the D (6 bases). With 0 bases removed from V and 2 bases from J, the gap between germline ends came to 8 bases. In germline, CDR1 is LNHDA, CDR2 SQIVND (reference sequence). The CDR3 runs 16 residues. CDR3 region: CASSIDQGTGANVLTF. CDR3 DNA sequence: TGTGCCAGTAGTATAGATCAGGGGACTGGGGCCAACGTCCTGACTTTC. Together with reference TRBV19 and TRBJ2-6, the CDR3 gives the full variable domain: DGGITQSPKYLFRKEGQNVTLSCEQNLNHDAMYWYRQDPGQGLRLIYYSQIVNDFQKGDIAEGYSVSREKKESFPLTVTSAQKNPTAFYLCASSIDQGTGANVLTFGAGSRLTVL.

The V call is TRBV11-2, the J call TRBJ2-7; D might be TRBD2 (5 bases). The CDR3 loop spans 14 amino acids. The V gene lost 6 bases and the J gene lost 3 bases, with 15 bases spanning the gap. Germline CDR1 SGHAT, CDR2 FQNNGV. In nucleotides, the CDR3 is TGTGCCAGCAGACCGACTCGGGGTGGCTACGAGCAGTACTTC. Translating it yields CASRPTRGGYEQYF. Combining the CDR3 with reference TRBV11-2 and TRBJ2-7 gives the whole variable domain EAGVAQSPRYKIIEKRQSVAFWCNPISGHATLYWYQQILGQGPKLLIQFQNNGVVDDSQLPKDRFSAERLKGVDSTLKIQPAKLEDSAVYLCASRPTRGGYEQYFGPGTRLTVT.

The chain is built from TRBV5-1 and TRBJ2-7, with D unresolved. Deletions cut 5 bases from V and 2 bases from J, with 17 bases between. Germline CDR1 is SGHRS and CDR2 is YFSETQ. The CDR3 totals 15 residues. The CDR3 DNA reads TGCGCCAGCAGAAACGAACAGATTTATACCTACGAGCAGTACTTC. Its protein product is CASRNEQIYTYEQYF. Full variable domain (missing parts from reference TRBV5-1 and TRBJ2-7): KAGVTQTPRYLIKTRGQQVTLSCSPISGHRSVSWYQQTPGQGLQFLFEYFSETQRNKGNFPGRFSGRQFSNSRSEMNVSTLELGDSALYLCASRNEQIYTYEQYFGPGTRLTVT.

The V gene is TRBV27, the J gene TRBJ2-7; D perhaps matches TRBD1 (6 bases). Germline loops: CDR1 MNHEY, CDR2 SMNVEV (reference sequence). V lost 5 bases, J lost 3 bases, and 11 bases lay in between. This CDR3 is built from 13 residues. Here the CDR3 reads CASSIATGYEQYF. The CDR3 region has the DNA TGTGCCAGCAGTATCGCGACAGGCTACGAGCAGTACTTC.

The chain employs TRBV27 and TRBJ1-3; 7 nucleotides line up with TRBD1. The junction had 2 bases not matched to a gene; V was cut back by 4 bases and J by 2 bases. The CDR3 sequence is 14 residues long. Looked up from germline, CDR1 is MNHEY and CDR2 is SMNVEV (reference sequence). The CDR3 spells CASSSQGAGNTIYF. The CDR3, as DNA: TGTGCCAGCAGTTCCCAGGGGGCTGGAAACACCATATATTTT.

The chain combines TRBV9 with TRBJ2-3; 8 bases agree with TRBD1. J was trimmed by 3 bases and V by 4 bases; bases with no gene match: 7. The germline CDR1 and CDR2 sequences are SGDLS and YYNGEE. This CDR3 region has 15 residues. This chain's CDR3 is CASSLRTGTTDTQYF. Here the CDR3 DNA reads TGTGCCAGCAGCCTAAGGACAGGGACGACAGATACGCAGTATTTT.

The CDR3: CASSTGWGSYEQYF. CDR3 nucleotides: TGTGCCAGCAGCACAGGGTGGGGCTCCTACGAGCAGTACTTC. The V gene is TRBV27, the J gene TRBJ2-7, with D possibly being TRBD1 (6 bases). Germline CDR1 MNHEY, CDR2 SMNVEV (reference sequence). The CDR3 extends over 14 amino acids. The ends were cut back, 6 bases at V and 0 bases at J, with 12 bases in the middle.

The chain has TRBV7-2 and TRBJ2-7, with 8 bases fitting TRBD2. CDR3 size: 14 residues. Germline V gene data show CDR1 as SGHTA and CDR2 as FQGNSA. The ends lost 5 bases at V and 4 bases at J; junction bases unmatched: 7. This chain's CDR3 is CASSPGTRGYEQYF. The CDR3 bases are TGTGCCAGCAGCCCGGGGACTAGGGGATACGAGCAGTACTTC.

The V and J genes are TRBV4-3 and TRBJ1-1, with TRBD1 matching over 7 bases. Germline assignment: CDR1 LGHNA and CDR2 YSLEER. The CDR3 contains 18 residues. The junction had 14 bases not matched to a gene; V was cut back by 2 bases and J by 2 bases. In DNA form, the CDR3 reads TGCGCCAGCAGCCAATCAATTCTACTGGGACAGAGAAACACTGAAGCTTTCTTT. Translation gives CASSQSILLGQRNTEAFF.

The V gene is TRBV14, the J gene TRBJ1-2; 10 bases agree with TRBD1. CDR3 length: 15 residues. Germline V CDR1 and CDR2: SGHDN, FVKESK. V gave up 2 bases and J gave up 4 bases; unmatched junction bases: 4. As DNA, the CDR3 is TGTGCCAGCAGCCAACGACAGGGGGCTTCCTATGGCTACACCTTC. Protein product: CASSQRQGASYGYTF.

The rearrangement links TRBV2 to TRBJ2-3; 7 bases match TRBD2. The CDR3 has 13 amino acids. V shed 8 bases and J 5 bases; nucleotides not matched to a gene: 7. Germline V gene data show CDR1 as SNHLY and CDR2 as FYNNEI. In DNA, the CDR3 is TGTGCCAGCCTGGGAGGGGCCGGAGATACGCAGTATTTT. Its protein is CASLGGAGDTQYF.

The genes are TRBV7-6 and TRBJ2-7; D perhaps matches TRBD2 (5 bases). The CDR3 has 13 residues. Germline CDR1 and CDR2: SGHVS and FNYEAQ. Deletions cut 2 bases from V and 4 bases from J, with 9 bases between. The CDR3 coding sequence is TGTGCCAGCAGCTTATATGAGGGATACGAGCAGTACTTC. This gives the protein CASSLYEGYEQYF.

The chain combines TRBV19 with TRBJ2-1, with 11 bases fitting TRBD1. V lost 9 bases, J lost 9 bases, and 4 bases stayed unmatched. Germline CDR1 is LNHDA and CDR2 is SQIVND (reference sequence). This CDR3 contains 12 residues. The CDR3 region has the DNA TGTGCCAGCGGACAGGGGGCTGTTGAGCAGTTCTTC. Translated: CASGQGAVEQFF.

The genes are TRBV19 and TRBJ2-5; perhaps TRBD2 as D (6 bases). CDR1 and CDR2 (germline): LNHDA, SQIVND (reference sequence). Between the trimmed V and J ends, which lost 1 base and 0 bases, there was a span of 12 bases. CDR3 length: 16 residues. CDR3 region: CASSIGRDWYQETQYF. For the CDR3, the DNA is TGTGCCAGTAGTATAGGTCGGGACTGGTACCAAGAGACCCAGTACTTC.

The genes are TRBV28 and TRBJ2-7, with D perhaps TRBD1 (6 bases). This CDR3 comprises 12 residues. Germline V gene sequence: CDR1 MDHEN, CDR2 SYDVKM. The V gene lost 6 bases and the J gene lost 2 bases, with 8 bases spanning the gap. The CDR3 loop is CASRDSPYEQYF. The CDR3 DNA reads TGTGCCAGCAGGGACAGCCCCTACGAGCAGTACTTC.

The V and J genes are TRBV19 and TRBJ2-2; D might be TRBD1 (5 bases). The V and J ends lost 8 bases and 1 base respectively, with 8 bases between them. Germline CDR1 reads LNHDA; CDR2 reads SQIVND (reference sequence). The CDR3 loop spans 13 amino acids. Here the CDR3 DNA reads TGTGCCAGTGGAGACAGGAACACCGGGGAGCTGTTTTTT. Amino acids: CASGDRNTGELFF.

The rearrangement links TRBV7-9 to TRBJ2-1; D unclear. This CDR3 has 13 residues. The V gene's germline CDR1 is SEHNR and CDR2 FQNEAQ (reference sequence). V dropped 5 bases and J dropped 5 bases, with 10 bases sitting between them. This chain's CDR3 is CASSPTPHNEQFF. DNA for the CDR3: TGTGCCAGCAGCCCCACTCCGCACAATGAGCAGTTCTTC.